This TCR beta chain was profiled in a study of shared clonotypes between healthy human individuals. The method was immunoSEQ multiplex PCR; TCRdb's version includes in-frame clones alone and lacks a portion of them. The table records about 1 million clones, about three quarters of them present only once. The V segment lost 8 bases and the J segment 0 bases; nucleotides outside the gene matches: 7. Germline assignment: CDR1 SGHVS and CDR2 FQNEAQ. The length of the CDR3 is 15 residues. Sequencing was carried out using memory CD4+ T cells sorted from blood. Subset described: CD45RA-negative fraction. The TCR comes from a man between 18 and 29 years old in good health. The J gene is TRBJ2-1, the V gene TRBV7-8; 7 bases agree with TRBD1. The CDR3 loop is CASGGQYSSYNEQFF. The CDR3 bases are TGTGCCAGCGGGGGACAGTATAGCTCCTACAATGAGCAGTTCTTC. Full variable domain (missing parts from reference TRBV7-8 and TRBJ2-1): GAGVSQSPRYKVAKRGQDVALRCDPISGHVSLFWYQQALGQGPEFLTYFQNEAQLDKSGLPSDRFFAERPEGSVSTLKIQRTQQEDSAVYLCASGGQYSSYNEQFFGPGTRLTVL.